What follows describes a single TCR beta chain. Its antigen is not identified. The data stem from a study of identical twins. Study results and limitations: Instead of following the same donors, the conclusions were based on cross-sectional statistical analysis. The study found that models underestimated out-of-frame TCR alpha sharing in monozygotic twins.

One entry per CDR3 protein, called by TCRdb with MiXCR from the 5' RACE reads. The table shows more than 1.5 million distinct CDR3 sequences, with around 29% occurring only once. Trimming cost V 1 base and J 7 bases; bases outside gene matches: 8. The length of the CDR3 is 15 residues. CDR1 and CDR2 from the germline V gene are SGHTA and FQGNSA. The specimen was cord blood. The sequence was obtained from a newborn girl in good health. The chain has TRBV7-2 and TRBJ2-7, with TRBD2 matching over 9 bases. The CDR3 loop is CASSLVPSGTHEQYF. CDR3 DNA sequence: TGTGCCAGCAGCTTAGTCCCTAGCGGGACCCATGAGCAGTACTTC.